Listed here are 2 T cell receptor beta chains from one sample, sequenced in a study of vaccination and CD4 T cells after COVID-19. As for treatment: approximately 11-day PBMC culture with coronavirus spike peptide pools or control peptides (ViraFEST assay). Gathering of the CD4+ T cells, from the unexposed donor, took place before the COVID-19 pandemic (2011-2018). Antigens of these TCRs are unknown. An Oncomine TCR Beta short-read assay was used to sequence the DNA from cultured CD4+ T cells. Each CDR3 protein is one row after TCRdb ran MiXCR on the PCR reads. The sample carries thousands of distinct CDR3 sequences, about 60% recorded once. What was sequenced was CD4+ T cells from blood, cultured in vitro. Receptors were obtained from a human donor in good health.

The V call is TRBV10-3, the J call TRBJ1-2, with D unclear. Germline V gene lookup returns CDR1 ENHRY and CDR2 SYGVKD. The ends were cut back, 8 bases at V and 4 bases at J, with 11 bases in the middle. CDR3 length: 12 amino acids. CDR3 bases: TGTGCCATCTCGGGAAGCGGCTATGGCTACACCTTC. It specifies CAISGSGYGYTF.

V gene TRBV7-2 combines with J gene TRBJ1-5; D remains ambiguous. The CDR3 covers 14 residues. The germline V gene has CDR1 SGHTA and CDR2 FQGNSA. The V and J ends lost 0 bases and 6 bases respectively, with 9 bases between them. CDR3 bases: TGTGCCAGCAGCTTAGCGAGGGTTGGTCAGCCCCAGCATTTT. Its translation: CASSLARVGQPQHF.